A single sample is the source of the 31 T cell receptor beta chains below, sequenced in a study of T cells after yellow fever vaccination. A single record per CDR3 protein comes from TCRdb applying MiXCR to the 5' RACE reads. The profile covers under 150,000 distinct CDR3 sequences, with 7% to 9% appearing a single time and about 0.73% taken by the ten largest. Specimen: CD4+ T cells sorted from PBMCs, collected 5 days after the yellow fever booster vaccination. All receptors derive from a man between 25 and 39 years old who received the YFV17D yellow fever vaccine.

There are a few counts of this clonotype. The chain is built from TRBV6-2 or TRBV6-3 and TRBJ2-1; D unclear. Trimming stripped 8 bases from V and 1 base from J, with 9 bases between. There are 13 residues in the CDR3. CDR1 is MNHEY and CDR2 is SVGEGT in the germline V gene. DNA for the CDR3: TGTGCCAGCGGGTGGGATTCCTACAATGAGCAGTTCTTC. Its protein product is CASGWDSYNEQFF.

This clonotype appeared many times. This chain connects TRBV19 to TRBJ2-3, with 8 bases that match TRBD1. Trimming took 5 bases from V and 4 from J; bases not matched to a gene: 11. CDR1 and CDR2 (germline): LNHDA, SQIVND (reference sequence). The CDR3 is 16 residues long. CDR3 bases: TGTGCCAGTAGTTCCCGACAGGGGAGGAGGGCAGATACGCAGTATTTT. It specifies CASSSRQGRRADTQYF.

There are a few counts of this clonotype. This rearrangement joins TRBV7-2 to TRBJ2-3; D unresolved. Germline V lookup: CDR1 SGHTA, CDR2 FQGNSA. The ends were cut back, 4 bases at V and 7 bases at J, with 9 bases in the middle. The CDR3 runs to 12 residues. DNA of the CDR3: TGTGCCAGCAGCTCCGACTTGTATACGCAGTATTTT. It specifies CASSSDLYTQYF.

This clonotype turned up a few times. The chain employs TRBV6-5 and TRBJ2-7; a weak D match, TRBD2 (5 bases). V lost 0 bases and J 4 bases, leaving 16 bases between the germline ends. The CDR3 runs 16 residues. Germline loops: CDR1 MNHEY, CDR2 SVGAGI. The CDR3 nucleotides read TGTGCCAGCAGTTACTCGACGTATAATCGGGGATACGAGCAGTACTTC. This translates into CASSYSTYNRGYEQYF.

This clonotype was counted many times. The CDR3 DNA sequence: TGCAGTGCTGACAAGGTTTGGAAGACCCAGTACTTC. Translation gives CSADKVWKTQYF. The rearrangement links TRBV20-1 to TRBJ2-5; D gene unclear. This CDR3 has 12 amino acids. V lost 5 bases and J lost 6, with 13 bases in between. Germline-derived CDR1 and CDR2 are DFQATT and SNEGSKA (reference sequence).

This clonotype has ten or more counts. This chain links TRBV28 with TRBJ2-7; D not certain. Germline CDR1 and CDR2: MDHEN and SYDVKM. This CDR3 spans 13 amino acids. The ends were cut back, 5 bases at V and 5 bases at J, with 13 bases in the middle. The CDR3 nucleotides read TGTGCCAGCAGTAAGGTTAGCCCCAACGAGCAGTACTTC. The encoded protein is CASSKVSPNEQYF.

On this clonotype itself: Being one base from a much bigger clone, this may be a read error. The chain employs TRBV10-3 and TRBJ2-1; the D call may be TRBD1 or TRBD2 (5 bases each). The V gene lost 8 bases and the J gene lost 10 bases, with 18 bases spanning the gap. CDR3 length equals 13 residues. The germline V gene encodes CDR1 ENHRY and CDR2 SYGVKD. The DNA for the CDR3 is TGTGCCATCGGGGACGAAGGGGCTAACGAGCAGTTCTTC. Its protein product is CAIGDEGANEQFF.

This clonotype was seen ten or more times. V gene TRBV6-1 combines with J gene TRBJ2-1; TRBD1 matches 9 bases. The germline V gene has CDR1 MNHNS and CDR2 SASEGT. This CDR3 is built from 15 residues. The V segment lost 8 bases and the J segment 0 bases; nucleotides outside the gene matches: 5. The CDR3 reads CASGDRVNSYNEQFF. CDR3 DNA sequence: TGTGCCAGCGGGGACAGGGTTAACTCCTACAATGAGCAGTTCTTC.

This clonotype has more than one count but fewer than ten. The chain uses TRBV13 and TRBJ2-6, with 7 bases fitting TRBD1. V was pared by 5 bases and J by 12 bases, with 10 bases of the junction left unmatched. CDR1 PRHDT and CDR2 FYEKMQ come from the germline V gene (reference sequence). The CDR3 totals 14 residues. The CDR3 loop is CASSPTGVSTVLTF. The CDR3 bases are TGTGCCAGCAGCCCTACAGGGGTATCCACCGTCCTGACTTTC.

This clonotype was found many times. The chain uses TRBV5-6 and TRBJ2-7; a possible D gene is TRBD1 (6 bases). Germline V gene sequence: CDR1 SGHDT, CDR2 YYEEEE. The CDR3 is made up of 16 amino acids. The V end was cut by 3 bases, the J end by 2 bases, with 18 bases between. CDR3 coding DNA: TGTGCCAGCAGCTCCTCCCCGACAGGTGTAACCTACGAGCAGTACTTC. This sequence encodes CASSSSPTGVTYEQYF.

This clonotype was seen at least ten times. CDR3 in DNA: TGTGCCATCGCGGGGACTAGCGGGAACTACGAGCAGTACTTC. Amino acids: CAIAGTSGNYEQYF. The V gene is TRBV10-3, the J gene TRBJ2-7; 13 bases agree with TRBD2. J lost 3 bases, V lost 8 bases, and 4 bases had no gene match. Germline V gene lookup returns CDR1 ENHRY and CDR2 SYGVKD. This CDR3 has 14 amino acids.

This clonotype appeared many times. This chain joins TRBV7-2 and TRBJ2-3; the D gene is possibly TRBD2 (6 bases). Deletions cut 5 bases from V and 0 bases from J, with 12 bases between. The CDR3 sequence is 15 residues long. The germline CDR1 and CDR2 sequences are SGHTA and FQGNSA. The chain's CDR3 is CASSPAGLSTDTQYF. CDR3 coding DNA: TGTGCCAGCAGCCCCGCGGGACTCAGCACAGATACGCAGTATTTT.

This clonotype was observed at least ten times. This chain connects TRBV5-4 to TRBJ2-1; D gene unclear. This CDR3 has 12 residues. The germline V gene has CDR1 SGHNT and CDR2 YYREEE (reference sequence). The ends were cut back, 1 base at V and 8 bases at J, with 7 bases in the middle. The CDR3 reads CASSLYPYEQFF. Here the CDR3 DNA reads TGTGCCAGCAGCTTGTATCCCTATGAGCAGTTCTTC.

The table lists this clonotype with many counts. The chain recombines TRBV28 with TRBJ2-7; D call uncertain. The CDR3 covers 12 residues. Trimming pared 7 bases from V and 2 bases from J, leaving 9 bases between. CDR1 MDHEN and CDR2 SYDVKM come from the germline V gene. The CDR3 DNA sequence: TGTGCCAGCAAAACACCTCCCTACGAGCAGTACTTC. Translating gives CASKTPPYEQYF.

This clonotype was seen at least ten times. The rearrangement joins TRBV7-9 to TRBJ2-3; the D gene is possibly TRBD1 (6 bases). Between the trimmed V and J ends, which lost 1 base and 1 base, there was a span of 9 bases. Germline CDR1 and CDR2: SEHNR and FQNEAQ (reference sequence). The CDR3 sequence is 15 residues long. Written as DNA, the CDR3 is TGTGCCAGCAGCTTAGAGGCAGGGGGCACAGATACGCAGTATTTT. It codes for CASSLEAGGTDTQYF.

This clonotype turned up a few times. The CDR3 is CSARDWDRGGYGYTF. The CDR3 nucleotides are TGCAGTGCTAGAGACTGGGACAGGGGTGGCTATGGCTACACCTTC. The rearrangement links TRBV20-1 to TRBJ1-2; TRBD1 matches 10 bases. After removal of 0 bases from V and 4 bases from J, the junction contained 5 bases not matched to a gene. CDR3 length: 15 residues. The germline V gene encodes CDR1 DFQATT and CDR2 SNEGSKA (reference sequence).

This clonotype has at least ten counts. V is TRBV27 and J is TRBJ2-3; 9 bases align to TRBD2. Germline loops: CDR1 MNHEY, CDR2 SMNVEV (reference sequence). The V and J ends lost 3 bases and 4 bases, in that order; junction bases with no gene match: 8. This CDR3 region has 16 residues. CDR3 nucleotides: TGTGCCAGCAGTTTCATTAGCGGGAGTCGGCCAGATACGCAGTATTTT. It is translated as CASSFISGSRPDTQYF.

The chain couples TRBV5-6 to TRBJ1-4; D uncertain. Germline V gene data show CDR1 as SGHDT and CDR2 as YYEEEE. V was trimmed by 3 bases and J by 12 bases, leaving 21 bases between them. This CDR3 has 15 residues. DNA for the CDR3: TGTGCCAGCAGCTCGGCGCGGGGAGGAGCTGTACAACTGTTTTTT. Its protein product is CASSSARGGAVQLFF.

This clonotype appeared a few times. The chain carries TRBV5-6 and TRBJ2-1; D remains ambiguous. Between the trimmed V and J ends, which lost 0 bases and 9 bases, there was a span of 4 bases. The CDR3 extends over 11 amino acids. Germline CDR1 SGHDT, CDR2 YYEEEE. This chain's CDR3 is CASSLAIEQFF. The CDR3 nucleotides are TGTGCCAGCAGCTTGGCGATTGAGCAGTTCTTC.

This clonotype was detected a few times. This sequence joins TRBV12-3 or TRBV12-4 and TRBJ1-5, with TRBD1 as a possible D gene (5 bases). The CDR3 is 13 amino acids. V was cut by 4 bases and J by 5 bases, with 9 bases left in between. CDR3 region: CASSSGLDQPQHF. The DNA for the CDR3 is TGTGCCAGCAGTTCGGGGCTAGATCAGCCCCAGCATTTT.

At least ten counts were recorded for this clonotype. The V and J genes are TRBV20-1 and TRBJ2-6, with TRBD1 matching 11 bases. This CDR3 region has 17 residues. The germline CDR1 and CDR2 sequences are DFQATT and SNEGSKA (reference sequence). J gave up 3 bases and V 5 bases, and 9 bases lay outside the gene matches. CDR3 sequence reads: CSAHSGQGVFGANVLTF. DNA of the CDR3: TGCAGTGCTCACTCGGGACAGGGGGTTTTTGGGGCCAACGTCCTGACTTTC.

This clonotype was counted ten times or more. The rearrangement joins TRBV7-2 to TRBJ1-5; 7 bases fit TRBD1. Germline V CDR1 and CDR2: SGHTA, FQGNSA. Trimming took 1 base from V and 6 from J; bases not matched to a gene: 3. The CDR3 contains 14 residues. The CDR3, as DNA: TGTGCCAGCAGCTTAGGGGCAGGGGGTCAGCCCCAGCATTTT. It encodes CASSLGAGGQPQHF.

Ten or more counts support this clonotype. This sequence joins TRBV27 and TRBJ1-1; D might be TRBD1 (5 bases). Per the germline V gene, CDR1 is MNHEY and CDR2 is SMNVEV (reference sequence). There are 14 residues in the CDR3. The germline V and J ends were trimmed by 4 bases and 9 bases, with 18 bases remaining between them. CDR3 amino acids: CASSSQTVGRQAFF. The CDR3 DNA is TGTGCCAGCAGTTCGCAGACAGTAGGGAGGCAAGCTTTCTTT.

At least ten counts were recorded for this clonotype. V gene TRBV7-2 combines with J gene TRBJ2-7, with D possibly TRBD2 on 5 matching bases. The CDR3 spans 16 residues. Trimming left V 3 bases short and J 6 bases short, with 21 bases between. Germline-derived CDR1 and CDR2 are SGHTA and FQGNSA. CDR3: CASSLGSLGARGEQYF. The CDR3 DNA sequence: TGTGCCAGCAGCTTGGGATCCCTAGGTGCACGGGGCGAGCAGTACTTC. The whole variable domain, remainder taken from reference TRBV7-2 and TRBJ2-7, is GAGVSQSPSNKVTEKGKDVELRCDPISGHTALYWYRQSLGQGLEFLIYFQGNSAPDKSGLPSDRFSAERTGGSVSTLTIQRTQQEDSAVYLCASSLGSLGARGEQYFGPGTRLTVT.

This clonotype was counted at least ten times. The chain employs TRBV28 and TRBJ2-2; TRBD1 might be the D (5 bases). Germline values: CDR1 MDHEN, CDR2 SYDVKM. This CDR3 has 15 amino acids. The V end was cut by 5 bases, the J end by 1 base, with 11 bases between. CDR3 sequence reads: CASSRGGRNTGELFF. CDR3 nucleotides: TGTGCCAGCAGTAGGGGCGGAAGGAACACCGGGGAGCTGTTTTTT. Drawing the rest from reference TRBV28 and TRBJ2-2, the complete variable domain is DVKVTQSSRYLVKRTGEKVFLECVQDMDHENMFWYRQDPGLGLRLIYFSYDVKMKEKGDIPEGYSVSREKKERFSLILESASTNQTSMYLCASSRGGRNTGELFFGEGSRLTVL.

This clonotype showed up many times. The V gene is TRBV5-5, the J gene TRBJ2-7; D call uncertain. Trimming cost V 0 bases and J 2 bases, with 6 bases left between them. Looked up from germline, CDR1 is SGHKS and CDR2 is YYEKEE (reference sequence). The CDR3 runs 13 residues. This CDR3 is CASSLEVPYEQYF. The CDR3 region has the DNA TGTGCCAGCAGCTTGGAAGTTCCCTACGAGCAGTACTTC. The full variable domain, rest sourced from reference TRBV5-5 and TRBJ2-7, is DAGVTQSPTHLIKTRGQQVTLRCSPISGHKSVSWYQQVLGQGPQFIFQYYEKEERGRGNFPDRFSARQFPNYSSELNVNALLLGDSALYLCASSLEVPYEQYFGPGTRLTVT.

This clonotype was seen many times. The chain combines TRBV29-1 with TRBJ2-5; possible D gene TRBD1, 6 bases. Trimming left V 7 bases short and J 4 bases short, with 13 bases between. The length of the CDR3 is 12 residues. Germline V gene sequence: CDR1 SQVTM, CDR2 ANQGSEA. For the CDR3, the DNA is TGCAGCGCTGTACAGGACAGAGAGACCCAGTACTTC. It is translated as CSAVQDRETQYF.

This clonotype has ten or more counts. The CDR3 is CAINQQGINTEAFF. The CDR3 DNA follows: TGTGCCATCAATCAACAGGGGATTAACACTGAAGCTTTCTTT. The chain couples TRBV10-3 to TRBJ1-1, with TRBD1 identical over 7 bases. J gave up 2 bases and V 7 bases, and 7 bases lay outside the gene matches. The CDR3 is 14 residues long. Germline V CDR1 and CDR2: ENHRY, SYGVKD.

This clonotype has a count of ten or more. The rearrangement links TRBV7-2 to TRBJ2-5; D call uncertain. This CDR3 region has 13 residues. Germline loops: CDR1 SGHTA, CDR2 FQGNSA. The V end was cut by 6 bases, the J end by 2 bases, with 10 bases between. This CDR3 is CASRPGGQETQYF. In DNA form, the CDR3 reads TGTGCCAGCAGGCCCGGCGGACAAGAGACCCAGTACTTC. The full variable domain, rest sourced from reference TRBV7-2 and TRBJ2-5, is GAGVSQSPSNKVTEKGKDVELRCDPISGHTALYWYRQSLGQGLEFLIYFQGNSAPDKSGLPSDRFSAERTGGSVSTLTIQRTQQEDSAVYLCASRPGGQETQYFGPGTRLLVL.

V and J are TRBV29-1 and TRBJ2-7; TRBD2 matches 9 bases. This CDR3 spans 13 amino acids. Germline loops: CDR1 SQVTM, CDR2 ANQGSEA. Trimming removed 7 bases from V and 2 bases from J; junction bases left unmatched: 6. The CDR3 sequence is CSAAGGGAYEQYF. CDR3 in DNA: TGCAGCGCGGCGGGGGGGGGAGCCTACGAGCAGTACTTC.

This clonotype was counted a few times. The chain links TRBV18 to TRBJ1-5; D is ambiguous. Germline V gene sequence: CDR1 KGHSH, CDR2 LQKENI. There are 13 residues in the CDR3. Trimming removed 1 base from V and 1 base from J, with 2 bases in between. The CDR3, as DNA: TGTGCCAGCTCACCACTAAGCAATCAGCCCCAGCATTTT. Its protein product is CASSPLSNQPQHF.